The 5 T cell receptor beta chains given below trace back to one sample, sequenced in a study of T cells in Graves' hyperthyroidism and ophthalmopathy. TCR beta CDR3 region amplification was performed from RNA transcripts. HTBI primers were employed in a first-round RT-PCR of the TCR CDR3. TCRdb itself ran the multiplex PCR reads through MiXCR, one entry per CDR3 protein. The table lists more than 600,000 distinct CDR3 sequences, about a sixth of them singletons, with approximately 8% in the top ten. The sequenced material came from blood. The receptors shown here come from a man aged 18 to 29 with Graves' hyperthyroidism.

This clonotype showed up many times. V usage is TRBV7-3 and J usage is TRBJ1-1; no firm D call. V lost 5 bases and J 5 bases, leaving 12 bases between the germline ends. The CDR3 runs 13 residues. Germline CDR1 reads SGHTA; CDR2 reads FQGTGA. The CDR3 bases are TGTGCCAGCAGCGGAGATTGGGGAACTGAAGCTTTCTTT. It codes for CASSGDWGTEAFF.

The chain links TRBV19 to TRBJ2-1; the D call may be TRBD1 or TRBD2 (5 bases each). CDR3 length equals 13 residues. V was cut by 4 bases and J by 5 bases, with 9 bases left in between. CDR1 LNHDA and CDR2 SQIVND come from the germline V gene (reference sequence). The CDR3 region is CASSTGRDNEQFF. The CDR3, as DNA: TGTGCCAGTAGTACAGGGAGAGACAATGAGCAGTTCTTC.

CDR3 in amino acids: CASSTLAGELQETQYF. The CDR3 DNA follows: TGTGCCAGCAGCACCCTAGCGGGAGAACTCCAAGAGACCCAGTACTTC. J is TRBJ2-5 and V is TRBV5-6; TRBD2 matches 10 bases. The CDR3 contains 16 residues. With V trimmed by 4 bases and J by 1 base, 7 bases remained unmatched. CDR1 and CDR2 (germline): SGHDT, YYEEEE.

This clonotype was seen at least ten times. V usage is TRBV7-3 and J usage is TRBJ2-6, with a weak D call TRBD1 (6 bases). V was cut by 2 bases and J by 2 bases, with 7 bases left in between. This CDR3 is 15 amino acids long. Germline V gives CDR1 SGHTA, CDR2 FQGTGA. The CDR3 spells CASSLPGAGANVLTF. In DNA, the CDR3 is TGTGCCAGCAGCTTACCAGGGGCTGGGGCCAACGTCCTGACTTTC.

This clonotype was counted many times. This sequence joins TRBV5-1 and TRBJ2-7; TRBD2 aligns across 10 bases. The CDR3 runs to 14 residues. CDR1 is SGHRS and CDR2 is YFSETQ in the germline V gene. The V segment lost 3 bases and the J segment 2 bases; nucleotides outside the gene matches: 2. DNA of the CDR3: TGCGCCAGCAGCTGGACTAGCGGTCCCTACGAGCAGTACTTC. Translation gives CASSWTSGPYEQYF. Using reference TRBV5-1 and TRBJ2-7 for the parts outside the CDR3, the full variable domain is KAGVTQTPRYLIKTRGQQVTLSCSPISGHRSVSWYQQTPGQGLQFLFEYFSETQRNKGNFPGRFSGRQFSNSRSEMNVSTLELGDSALYLCASSWTSGPYEQYFGPGTRLTVT.